This T cell receptor beta chain was documented in a study of response to subunit inactivated influenza vaccine. Broader study findings: There was a suggestion from the authors that each seasonal influenza vaccination recruits few new T cells.

TCRdb used MiXCR to reprocess the RT-PCR reads, holding one entry per CDR3 protein. The data contain fewer than 800,000 distinct CDR3 sequences, approximately 15% of them singletons. This clonotype was picked up a small number of times. Its specificity is not known. The CDR3 has 14 residues. The germline CDR1 and CDR2 sequences are LGHNA and YSLEER. V gave up 4 bases and J gave up 6 bases, with 16 bases separating them. The chain recombines TRBV4-3 with TRBJ2-7; D is ambiguous. The TCR sequence derives from a man aged 45-65 years who received an inactivated influenza vaccine. Source: PBMCs from blood, taken roughly 13 days after vaccination. The CDR3 reads CASSPHTSQAEQYF. CDR3 coding DNA: TGCGCCAGCAGCCCCCATACCAGTCAGGCCGAGCAGTACTTC.